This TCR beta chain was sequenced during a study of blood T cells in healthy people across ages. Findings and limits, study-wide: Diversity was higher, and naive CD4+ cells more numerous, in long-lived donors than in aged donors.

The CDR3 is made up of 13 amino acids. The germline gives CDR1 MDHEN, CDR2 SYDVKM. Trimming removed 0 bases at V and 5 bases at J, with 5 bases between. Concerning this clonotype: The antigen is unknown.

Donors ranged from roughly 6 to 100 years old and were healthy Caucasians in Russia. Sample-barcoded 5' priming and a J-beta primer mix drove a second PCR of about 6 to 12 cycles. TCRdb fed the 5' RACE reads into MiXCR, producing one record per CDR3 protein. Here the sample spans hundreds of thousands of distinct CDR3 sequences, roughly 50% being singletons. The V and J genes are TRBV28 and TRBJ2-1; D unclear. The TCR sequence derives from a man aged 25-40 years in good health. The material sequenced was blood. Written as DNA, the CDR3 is TGTGCCAGCAGTTTATGGGGGAACAATGAGCAGTTCTTC. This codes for CASSLWGNNEQFF.